Presented here are 6 T cell receptor beta chains from one specimen sequenced in a study of blood T cell repertoires in COVID-19. Profiled with immunoSEQ multiplex PCR; TCRdb holds only in-frame clones, not every one. Among approximately 330,000 clones listed, about nine tenths were seen once. Sequenced sample: peripheral blood. These receptors were obtained from a young man with COVID-19, enrolled during active disease.

The chain uses TRBV6-1 and TRBJ1-5; TRBD1 is a possible D gene (5 bases). The CDR3 totals 17 residues. From germline, CDR1 is MNHNS and CDR2 SASEGT. V lost 4 bases, J lost 7 bases, and 23 bases lay in between. The CDR3 region is CASSASYGRAPPQPQHF. The CDR3 DNA follows: TGTGCCAGCAGTGCCTCCTACGGCAGGGCGCCTCCCCAGCCCCAGCATTTT.

The chain couples TRBV29-1 to TRBJ2-6, with D hard to call. With 4 bases removed from V and 0 bases from J, the gap between germline ends came to 4 bases. The CDR3 is made up of 13 amino acids. Germline V gene lookup returns CDR1 SQVTM and CDR2 ANQGSEA. The CDR3 loop reads CSVVRSGANVLTF. Here the CDR3 DNA reads TGCAGCGTTGTCCGCTCTGGGGCCAACGTCCTGACTTTC.

The chain joins TRBV29-1 to TRBJ1-6, with D tentatively TRBD1 (5 bases). In germline, CDR1 is SQVTM, CDR2 ANQGSEA. The CDR3 totals 13 residues. V was shortened by 4 bases and J by 4 bases, with 8 bases between the two germline ends. The DNA of the CDR3 is TGCAGCGTTGCCCAGGGTTATAATTCACCCCTCCACTTT. It specifies CSVAQGYNSPLHF.

The chain carries TRBV7-9 and TRBJ1-6, with D perhaps TRBD1 (5 bases). There are 15 residues in the CDR3. Germline CDR1 SEHNR, CDR2 FQNEAQ (reference sequence). Between the trimmed V and J ends, which lost 0 bases and 6 bases, there was a span of 9 bases. This chain's CDR3 is CASSLAGASNSPLHF. The CDR3 DNA is TGTGCCAGCAGCTTAGCTGGGGCAAGTAATTCACCCCTCCACTTT.

The rearrangement joins TRBV6-2 or TRBV6-3 to TRBJ2-4, with TRBD2 identical over 8 bases. The V gene end was trimmed by 2 bases and the J gene end by 3 bases; junction bases not matched to a gene: 9. CDR3 size: 17 residues. Per the germline V gene, CDR1 is MNHEY and CDR2 is SVGEGT. DNA for the CDR3: TGTGCCAGCAGTTACACGCCGGGAGGGCCCGACAAAAACATTCAGTACTTC. It is translated as CASSYTPGGPDKNIQYF.

J is TRBJ1-3 and V is TRBV4-1; D remains unclear. CDR3 length: 15 amino acids. Trimming cost V 4 bases and J 5 bases, with 15 bases left between them. The germline gives CDR1 MGHRA, CDR2 YSYEKL. CDR3 sequence reads: CASSPEADVRNTIYF. The DNA of the CDR3 is TGCGCCAGCAGCCCCGAGGCCGATGTACGAAACACCATATATTTT.